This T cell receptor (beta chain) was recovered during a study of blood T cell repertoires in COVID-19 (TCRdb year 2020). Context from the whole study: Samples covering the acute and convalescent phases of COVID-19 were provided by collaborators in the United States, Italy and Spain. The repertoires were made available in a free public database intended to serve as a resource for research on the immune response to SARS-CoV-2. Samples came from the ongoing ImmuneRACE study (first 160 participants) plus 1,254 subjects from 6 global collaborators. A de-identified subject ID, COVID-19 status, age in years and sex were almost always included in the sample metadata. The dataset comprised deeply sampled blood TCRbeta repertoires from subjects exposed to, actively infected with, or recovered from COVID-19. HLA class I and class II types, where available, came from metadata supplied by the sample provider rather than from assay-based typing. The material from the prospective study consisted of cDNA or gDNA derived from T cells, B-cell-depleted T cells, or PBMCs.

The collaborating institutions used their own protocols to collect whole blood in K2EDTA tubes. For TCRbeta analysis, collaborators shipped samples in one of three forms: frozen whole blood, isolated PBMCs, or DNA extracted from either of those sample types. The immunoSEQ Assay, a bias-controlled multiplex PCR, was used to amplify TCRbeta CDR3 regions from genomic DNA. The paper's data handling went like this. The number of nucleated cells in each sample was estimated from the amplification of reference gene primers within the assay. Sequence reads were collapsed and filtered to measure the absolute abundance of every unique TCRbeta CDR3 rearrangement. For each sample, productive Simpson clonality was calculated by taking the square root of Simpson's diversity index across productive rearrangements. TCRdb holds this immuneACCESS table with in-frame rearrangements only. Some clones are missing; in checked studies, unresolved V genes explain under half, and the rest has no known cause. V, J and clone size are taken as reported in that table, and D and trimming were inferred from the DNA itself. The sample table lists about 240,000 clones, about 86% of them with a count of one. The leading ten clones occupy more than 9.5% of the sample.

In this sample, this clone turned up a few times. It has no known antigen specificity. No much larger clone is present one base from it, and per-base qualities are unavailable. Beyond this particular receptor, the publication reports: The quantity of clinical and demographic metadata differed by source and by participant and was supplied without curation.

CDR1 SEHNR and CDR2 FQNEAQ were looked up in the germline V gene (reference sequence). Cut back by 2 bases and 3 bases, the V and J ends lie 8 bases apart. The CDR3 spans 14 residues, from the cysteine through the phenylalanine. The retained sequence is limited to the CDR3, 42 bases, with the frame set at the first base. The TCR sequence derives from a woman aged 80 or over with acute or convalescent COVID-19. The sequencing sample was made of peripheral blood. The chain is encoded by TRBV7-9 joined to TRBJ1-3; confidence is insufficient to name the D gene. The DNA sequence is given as TGTGCCAGCAGCTTAAAAACCGGTGGAAACACCATATATTTT. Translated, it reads CASSLKTGGNTIYF.